These 32 T cell receptor beta chains were sequenced from one sample in a study of blood T cell repertoires in COVID-19. The method was immunoSEQ multiplex PCR; TCRdb's version includes in-frame clones alone and lacks a portion of them. The profile shows 40,000 to 50,000 clones, approximately 90% of them singletons. The sample comprised peripheral blood. Every receptor here comes from a man aged 25-45 years with active or convalescent COVID-19.

This clone is a singleton in its sample. The rearrangement joins TRBV27 to TRBJ1-2; TRBD1 might be the D (6 bases). This CDR3 is built from 14 residues. Trimming removed 8 bases from V and 4 bases from J, with 17 bases in between. Germline-derived CDR1 and CDR2 are MNHEY and SMNVEV (reference sequence). The CDR3 DNA follows: TGTGCCAGCCTACCACAGGGATCCAGCTATGGCTACACCTTC. This translates into CASLPQGSSYGYTF.

This clone was counted a few times. This chain joins TRBV27 and TRBJ1-4, with D tentatively TRBD1 (5 bases). The germline CDR1 and CDR2 sequences are MNHEY and SMNVEV (reference sequence). V was trimmed by 6 bases and J by 8 bases, leaving 19 bases between them. The CDR3 length is 15 residues. CDR3 nucleotides: TGTGCCAGCAGCCCGACCGGGGGAGCCCCGGAAAAACTGTTTTTT. It specifies CASSPTGGAPEKLFF. Looking up the rest from reference TRBV27 and TRBJ1-4 gives the full variable domain: EAQVTQNPRYLITVTGKKLTVTCSQNMNHEYMSWYRQDPGLGLRQIYYSMNVEVTDKGDVPEGYKVSRKEKRNFPLILESPSPNQTSLYFCASSPTGGAPEKLFFGSGTQLSVL.

Here the CDR3 DNA reads TGTGCCAGCAGTGCCAGACAGGGGGCGGAAGGCTACACCTTC. Its protein is CASSARQGAEGYTF. The chain links TRBV2 to TRBJ1-2, with 10 bases that match TRBD1. The CDR3 is 14 amino acids. CDR1 and CDR2 from the germline V gene are SNHLY and FYNNEI. Trimming cost V 4 bases and J 8 bases; bases outside gene matches: 7.

The rearrangement links TRBV29-1 to TRBJ1-2, with 7 bases identical to TRBD1. The germline CDR1 and CDR2 sequences are SQVTM and ANQGSEA. CDR3 length: 13 amino acids. V was pared by 6 bases and J by 3 bases, with 7 bases of the junction left unmatched. The CDR3 region has the DNA TGCAGCGTACAGGGGTCGGTAGACTATGGCTACACCTTC. Residues: CSVQGSVDYGYTF.

The CDR3 is CASSRDRVTEAFF. In DNA, the CDR3 is TGTGCCAGCAGCCGGGACAGGGTCACTGAAGCTTTCTTT. This chain links TRBV6-5 with TRBJ1-1, with 9 bases aligning to TRBD1. V dropped 6 bases and J dropped 4; count of bases not matched to a gene: 3. Germline CDR1 is MNHEY and CDR2 is SVGAGI. This CDR3 contains 13 residues.

The chain has TRBV7-8 and TRBJ2-7, with 10 bases aligning to TRBD1. The CDR3 contains 15 residues. Trimming removed 5 bases from V and 4 bases from J; junction bases left unmatched: 8. Per germline, CDR1 SGHVS and CDR2 FQNEAQ. CDR3 nucleotides: TGTGCCAGCAGCCCGGGGACAGGGGTGATATACGAGCAGTACGTC. It codes for CASSPGTGVIYEQYV.

This clone appeared a few times. This rearrangement joins TRBV20-1 to TRBJ1-1; the D gene is possibly TRBD1 (6 bases). Between the trimmed V and J ends, which lost 5 bases and 2 bases, there was a span of 15 bases. Germline assignment: CDR1 DFQATT and CDR2 SNEGSKA (reference sequence). This CDR3 is 14 amino acids long. The CDR3 coding sequence is TGCAGTGCTCGTGGAACACAGGGAAACACTGAAGCTTTCTTT. This encodes CSARGTQGNTEAFF.

A single count supports this clone. The chain has TRBV11-2 and TRBJ2-1; D is perhaps TRBD2 (6 bases). V was clipped by 0 bases and J by 0 bases, with 12 bases between them. Germline V gene data show CDR1 as SGHAT and CDR2 as FQNNGV. This CDR3 is 17 amino acids long. As DNA, the CDR3 is TGTGCCAGCAGCTTAGAGGGACTGGTAAGCTCCTACAATGAGCAGTTCTTC. Translating gives CASSLEGLVSSYNEQFF.

The chain carries TRBV19 and TRBJ1-5; 8 nucleotides agree with TRBD1. V lost 8 bases to trimming and J lost 2 bases; unmatched junction nucleotides: 11. CDR3 size: 16 residues. Germline CDR1 and CDR2: LNHDA and SQIVND (reference sequence). CDR3 loop: CASLSGGFIGNQPQHF. Written as DNA, the CDR3 is TGTGCCAGTTTGTCAGGGGGCTTTATTGGCAATCAGCCCCAGCATTTT.

J is TRBJ1-2 and V is TRBV10-3, with a tentative D call TRBD1 (5 bases). The CDR3 contains 10 residues. With 8 bases removed from V and 9 bases from J, the gap between germline ends came to 10 bases. The germline V gene has CDR1 ENHRY and CDR2 SYGVKD. The CDR3 nucleotides read TGTGCCATCGGAGGGGATAGCTACACCTTC. Encoded protein: CAIGGDSYTF.

V gene TRBV20-1 combines with J gene TRBJ2-1; the match to TRBD2 covers 7 bases. V shed 3 bases and J 3 bases; nucleotides not matched to a gene: 5. Germline values: CDR1 DFQATT, CDR2 SNEGSKA (reference sequence). The CDR3 has 14 residues. The CDR3 region is CSASDGTIYNEQFF. Written as DNA, the CDR3 is TGCAGTGCTAGTGATGGGACTATCTACAATGAGCAGTTCTTC.

The V gene is TRBV29-1, the J gene TRBJ1-2, with D possibly matching TRBD1 (6 bases). Germline V gene lookup returns CDR1 SQVTM and CDR2 ANQGSEA. CDR3 length: 12 amino acids. The V and J ends lost 4 bases and 2 bases respectively, with 8 bases between them. The CDR3 is CSVGDTNYGYTF. The DNA for the CDR3 is TGCAGCGTTGGGGACACGAACTATGGCTACACCTTC. The full variable domain, with the rest looked up from reference TRBV29-1 and TRBJ1-2, is SAVISQKPSRDICQRGTSLTIQCQVDSQVTMMFWYRQQPGQSLTLIATANQGSEATYESGFVIDKFPISRPNLTFSTLTVSNMSPEDSSIYLCSVGDTNYGYTFGSGTRLTVV.

This chain connects TRBV5-1 to TRBJ1-4; 9 bases agree with TRBD1. The V gene's germline CDR1 is SGHRS and CDR2 YFSETQ. V trimming: 4 bases; J trimming: 6 bases; junction bases outside the gene matches: 7. The CDR3 sequence is 15 residues long. The CDR3 loop is CASSTTGGGDEKLFF. CDR3 DNA: TGCGCCAGCAGCACAACAGGGGGCGGTGATGAAAAACTGTTTTTT.

This sequence joins TRBV12-3 or TRBV12-4 and TRBJ1-1; a weak D match, TRBD1 (6 bases). V lost 5 bases to trimming and J lost 5 bases, with 12 bases between them. There are 13 residues in the CDR3. The CDR3 nucleotides are TGTGCCAGCAGTGATCAGGGGAATACTGAAGCTTTCTTT. Translation gives CASSDQGNTEAFF.

The chain has TRBV5-1 and TRBJ1-1; no reliable D call. Looked up from germline, CDR1 is SGHRS and CDR2 is YFSETQ. The CDR3 length is 13 residues. V dropped 0 bases and J dropped 5 bases, with 8 bases sitting between them. CDR3 bases: TGCGCCAGCAGCTTGGCCCCGACTACTGAAGCTTTCTTT. Protein: CASSLAPTTEAFF.

The rearrangement links TRBV7-2 to TRBJ2-1; D is possibly TRBD2 (6 bases). The V gene lost 6 bases and the J gene lost 7 bases, with 19 bases spanning the gap. Germline-derived CDR1 and CDR2 are SGHTA and FQGNSA. The CDR3 is 15 amino acids. The CDR3 here is CASSFLSGMGNEQFF. CDR3 in DNA: TGTGCCAGCAGTTTCCTTAGCGGCATGGGGAATGAGCAGTTCTTC.

This clone was counted a single time. This sequence joins TRBV29-1 and TRBJ2-1; D is undetermined. Trimming removed 0 bases from V and 0 bases from J, with 9 bases in between. Germline assignment: CDR1 SQVTM and CDR2 ANQGSEA. This CDR3 contains 15 residues. This chain's CDR3 is CSVEESRSSYNEQFF. The DNA of the CDR3 is TGCAGCGTTGAAGAGAGCCGTAGCTCCTACAATGAGCAGTTCTTC.

The chain joins TRBV11-3 to TRBJ2-1, with 12 positions matching TRBD2. V lost 0 bases to trimming and J lost 7 bases; unmatched junction nucleotides: 4. The CDR3 contains 16 residues. Germline assignment: CDR1 SGHNT and CDR2 YENEEA. This CDR3 is CASSLETSGRWNEQFF. As DNA, the CDR3 is TGTGCCAGCAGCTTAGAAACTAGCGGGAGGTGGAATGAGCAGTTCTTC.

The rearrangement joins TRBV6-5 to TRBJ1-2; 9 positions match TRBD1. CDR1 is MNHEY, CDR2 SVGAGI, per germline. The CDR3 has 14 amino acids. The V segment lost 6 bases and the J segment 8 bases; nucleotides outside the gene matches: 10. The CDR3 DNA sequence: TGTGCCAGCAGCCGGACAGGGGTAGCAAGGGGCTACACCTTC. Its protein is CASSRTGVARGYTF.

This rearrangement joins TRBV2 to TRBJ2-5; 7 nucleotides align to TRBD2. Trimming at V came to 4 bases and at J to 5 bases, leaving 10 bases not matched to a gene. Per germline, CDR1 SNHLY and CDR2 FYNNEI. The CDR3 is 15 amino acids. In DNA form, the CDR3 reads TGTGCCAGCAGTGGCCAGCGGGGCCTAGGGGAGACCCAGTACTTC. Its translation: CASSGQRGLGETQYF. The full variable domain, completed using reference TRBV2 and TRBJ2-5, is EPEVTQTPSHQVTQMGQEVILRCVPISNHLYFYWYRQILGQKVEFLVSFYNNEISEKSEIFDDQFSVERPDGSNFTLKIRSTKLEDSAMYFCASSGQRGLGETQYFGPGTRLLVL.

The rearrangement joins TRBV28 to TRBJ1-1; 8 nucleotides line up with TRBD1. Trimming cost V 5 bases and J 4 bases; bases outside gene matches: 3. Germline loops: CDR1 MDHEN, CDR2 SYDVKM. The CDR3 has 13 amino acids. The CDR3 protein is CASSLRGLTEAFF. CDR3 in DNA: TGTGCCAGCAGTCTCAGGGGGCTCACTGAAGCTTTCTTT.

The V and J genes are TRBV3-1 (or the pseudogene TRBV3-2) and TRBJ2-7; 9 bases align to TRBD2. This CDR3 contains 14 residues. V was clipped by 1 base and J by 7 bases; unmatched bases: 5. Germline V gene lookup returns CDR1 LGHDT and CDR2 YNNKEL (reference sequence). The CDR3 loop is CASSQGLAVGEQYV. CDR3 sequence (DNA): TGTGCCAGCAGCCAAGGACTAGCGGTTGGGGAGCAGTACGTC.

The count of this clone is one. J is TRBJ2-1 and V is TRBV5-1, with TRBD1 identical over 8 bases. CDR3 size: 15 residues. Unmatched junction bases numbered 3, after V lost 4 bases and J lost 0 bases. The germline gives CDR1 SGHRS, CDR2 YFSETQ. CDR3 bases: TGCGCCAGCAGCGCGACAGGGGTCTCCTACAATGAGCAGTTCTTC. Translation gives CASSATGVSYNEQFF.

J is TRBJ2-1 and V is TRBV7-6; 9 bases line up with TRBD2. V lost 5 bases, J lost 8 bases, and 16 bases stayed unmatched. The CDR3 has 17 residues. CDR1 and CDR2 from the germline V gene are SGHVS and FNYEAQ. The CDR3 loop reads CASSGRDSGGLYDEQFF. DNA of the CDR3: TGTGCCAGCAGCGGTAGGGATAGCGGGGGACTCTATGATGAGCAGTTCTTC.

The chain couples TRBV6-5 to TRBJ1-3; TRBD1 agrees at 8 bases. The CDR3 is 16 residues long. V trimming: 0 bases; J trimming: 4 bases; junction bases outside the gene matches: 5. In germline, CDR1 is MNHEY, CDR2 SVGAGI. DNA for the CDR3: TGTGCCAGCAGTTACTCGTGGACAGGGCGGGGAAACACCATATATTTT. This sequence encodes CASSYSWTGRGNTIYF.

The rearrangement links TRBV3-1 (or the pseudogene TRBV3-2) to TRBJ1-4; no clear D. Per the germline V gene, CDR1 is LGHDT and CDR2 is YNNKEL (reference sequence). The V end lost 2 bases, the J end lost 0 bases, and 13 bases lay between the germline ends. This CDR3 contains 17 residues. The CDR3 reads CASSQFARQTTNEKLFF. CDR3 DNA sequence: TGTGCCAGCAGCCAATTTGCCAGGCAAACAACTAATGAAAAACTGTTTTTT.

The V call is TRBV9, the J call TRBJ2-1; 10 bases line up with TRBD2. The V and J ends lost 0 bases and 5 bases, in that order; junction bases with no gene match: 11. Germline CDR1 reads SGDLS; CDR2 reads YYNGEE. This CDR3 region has 18 residues. This CDR3 reads CASSVAVGLAAIHNEQFF. The CDR3 bases are TGTGCCAGCAGCGTAGCCGTCGGACTAGCGGCGATACACAATGAGCAGTTCTTC.

V usage is TRBV4-1 and J usage is TRBJ2-7; TRBD2 matches 9 bases. This CDR3 has 13 amino acids. Germline CDR1 is MGHRA and CDR2 is YSYEKL. Trimming took 3 bases from V and 3 from J; bases not matched to a gene: 0. The CDR3: CASSQTSGYEQYF. CDR3 in DNA: TGCGCCAGCAGCCAGACTAGCGGCTACGAGCAGTACTTC.

The chain is built from TRBV10-3 and TRBJ2-5; a weak D match, TRBD1 (6 bases). CDR3 length: 15 residues. Between the trimmed V and J ends, which lost 0 bases and 8 bases, there was a span of 16 bases. Germline CDR1 reads ENHRY; CDR2 reads SYGVKD. The CDR3 DNA sequence: TGTGCCATCAGTGAGTCCACAGGGTTCCTAGGAACCCAGTACTTC. Protein product: CAISESTGFLGTQYF.

The gene calls are TRBV6-6 and TRBJ2-3; D unclear. The CDR3 sequence is 13 residues long. V was clipped by 7 bases and J by 0 bases, with 8 bases between them. CDR1 is MNHNY and CDR2 is SVGAGI in the germline V gene (reference sequence). Here the CDR3 DNA reads TGTGCCAGCAAACTATCTAGCACAGATACGCAGTATTTT. Its protein is CASKLSSTDTQYF.

The chain joins TRBV7-9 to TRBJ1-4; 7 bases align to TRBD1. V was clipped by 1 base and J by 9 bases; unmatched bases: 5. This CDR3 region has 14 residues. In germline, CDR1 is SEHNR, CDR2 FQNEAQ (reference sequence). The CDR3 DNA sequence: TGTGCCAGCAGCTTAGAGGGGACAGAGAAAAAACTGTTTTTT. As protein: CASSLEGTEKKLFF. The full variable domain, in which reference TRBV7-9 and TRBJ1-4 provide the parts outside the CDR3, is DTGVSQNPRHKITKRGQNVTFRCDPISEHNRLYWYRQTLGQGPEFLTYFQNEAQLEKSRLLSDRFSAERPKGSFSTLEIQRTEQGDSAMYLCASSLEGTEKKLFFGSGTQLSVL.

The chain uses TRBV5-6 and TRBJ2-7; TRBD2 is a possible D gene (6 bases). Trimming stripped 0 bases from V and 1 base from J, with 14 bases between. This CDR3 has 16 residues. Germline CDR1 reads SGHDT; CDR2 reads YYEEEE. This chain's CDR3 is CASSLGGEAPSYEQYF. CDR3 DNA: TGTGCCAGCAGCTTGGGGGGGGAAGCCCCGTCCTACGAGCAGTACTTC.